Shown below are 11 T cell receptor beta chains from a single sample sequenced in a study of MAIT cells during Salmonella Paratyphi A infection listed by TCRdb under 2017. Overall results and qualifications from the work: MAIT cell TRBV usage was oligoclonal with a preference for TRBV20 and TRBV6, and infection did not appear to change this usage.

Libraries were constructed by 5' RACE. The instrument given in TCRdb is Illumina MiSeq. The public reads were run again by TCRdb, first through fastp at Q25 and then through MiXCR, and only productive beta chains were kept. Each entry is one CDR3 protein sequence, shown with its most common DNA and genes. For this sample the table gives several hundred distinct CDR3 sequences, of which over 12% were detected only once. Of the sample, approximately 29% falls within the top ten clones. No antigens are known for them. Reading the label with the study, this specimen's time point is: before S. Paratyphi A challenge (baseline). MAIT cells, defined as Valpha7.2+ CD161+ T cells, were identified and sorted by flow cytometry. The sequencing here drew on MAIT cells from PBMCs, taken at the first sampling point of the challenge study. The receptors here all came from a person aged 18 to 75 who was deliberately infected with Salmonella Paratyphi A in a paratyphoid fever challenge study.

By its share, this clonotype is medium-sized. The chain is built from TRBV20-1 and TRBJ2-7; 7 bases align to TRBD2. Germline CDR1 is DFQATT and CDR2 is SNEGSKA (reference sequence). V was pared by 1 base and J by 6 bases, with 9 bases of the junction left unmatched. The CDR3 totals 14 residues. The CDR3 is CSARAAREFAEQYF. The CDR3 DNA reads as TGCAGTGCTAGAGCAGCGCGGGAGTTCGCCGAGCAGTACTTC.

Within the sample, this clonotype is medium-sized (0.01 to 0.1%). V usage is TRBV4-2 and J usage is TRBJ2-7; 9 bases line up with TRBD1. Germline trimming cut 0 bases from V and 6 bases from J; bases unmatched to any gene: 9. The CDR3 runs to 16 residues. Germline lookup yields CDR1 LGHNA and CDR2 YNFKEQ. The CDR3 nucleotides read TGTGCCAGCAGCCAAGATTGGGGACAGGGTGCTTCCGAGCAGTACTTC. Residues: CASSQDWGQGASEQYF.

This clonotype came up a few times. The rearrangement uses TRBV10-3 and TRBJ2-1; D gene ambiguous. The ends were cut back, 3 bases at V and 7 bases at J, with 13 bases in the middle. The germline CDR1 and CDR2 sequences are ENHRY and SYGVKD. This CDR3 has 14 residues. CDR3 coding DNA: TGTGCCATCAGTGAAAACGGTAGGGTAAATGAGCAGTTCTTC. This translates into CAISENGRVNEQFF.

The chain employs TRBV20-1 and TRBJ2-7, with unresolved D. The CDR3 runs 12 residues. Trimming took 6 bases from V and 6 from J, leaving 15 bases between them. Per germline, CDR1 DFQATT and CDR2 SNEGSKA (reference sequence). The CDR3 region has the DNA TGCAGTGCCCCGTTGGGATTGGGCGAGCAGTACTTC. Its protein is CSAPLGLGEQYF.

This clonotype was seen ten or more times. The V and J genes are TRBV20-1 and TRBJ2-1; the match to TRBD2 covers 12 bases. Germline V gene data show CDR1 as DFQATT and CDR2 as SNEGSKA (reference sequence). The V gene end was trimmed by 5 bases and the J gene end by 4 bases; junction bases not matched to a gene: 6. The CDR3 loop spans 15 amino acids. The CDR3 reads CSAPEGLAGYNEQFF. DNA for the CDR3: TGCAGTGCTCCGGAAGGACTAGCGGGGTACAATGAGCAGTTCTTC.

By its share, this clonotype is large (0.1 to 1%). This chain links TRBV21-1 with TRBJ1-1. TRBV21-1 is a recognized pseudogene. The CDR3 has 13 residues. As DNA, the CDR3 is TGTGCCAGCAAAGGCACTCAGAACACTGAAGCTTTCTTT. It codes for CASKGTQNTEAFF.

This CDR3 is CSAYGGHSSYNEQFF. Here the CDR3 DNA reads TGCAGTGCTTACGGAGGACACTCCTCCTACAATGAGCAGTTCTTC. J is TRBJ2-1 and V is TRBV20-1; either TRBD1 or TRBD2 may supply D (5 bases each). Trimming stripped 5 bases from V and 0 bases from J, with 14 bases between. The CDR3 length is 15 residues. Germline CDR1 is DFQATT and CDR2 is SNEGSKA (reference sequence).

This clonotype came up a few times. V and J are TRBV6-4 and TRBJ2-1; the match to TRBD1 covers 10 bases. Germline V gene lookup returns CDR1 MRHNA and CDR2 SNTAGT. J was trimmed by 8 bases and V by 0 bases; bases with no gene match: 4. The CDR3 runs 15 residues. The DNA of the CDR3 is TGTGCCAGCAGTGACTCGGGACAGGGGTCGGATGAGCAGTTCTTC. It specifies CASSDSGQGSDEQFF.

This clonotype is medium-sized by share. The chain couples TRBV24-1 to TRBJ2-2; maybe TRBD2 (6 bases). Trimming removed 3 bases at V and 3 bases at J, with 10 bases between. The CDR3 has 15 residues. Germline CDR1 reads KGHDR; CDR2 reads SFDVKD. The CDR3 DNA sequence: TGTGCCACCAGTGATCCTCAGCGGGACACCGGGGAGCTGTTTTTT. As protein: CATSDPQRDTGELFF.

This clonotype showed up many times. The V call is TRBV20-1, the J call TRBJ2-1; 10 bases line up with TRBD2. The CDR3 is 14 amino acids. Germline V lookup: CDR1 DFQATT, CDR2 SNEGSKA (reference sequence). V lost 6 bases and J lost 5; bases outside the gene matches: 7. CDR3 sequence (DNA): TGCAGTGCCCGAGGGACTAGCGAAAACAATGAGCAGTTCTTC. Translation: CSARGTSENNEQFF.

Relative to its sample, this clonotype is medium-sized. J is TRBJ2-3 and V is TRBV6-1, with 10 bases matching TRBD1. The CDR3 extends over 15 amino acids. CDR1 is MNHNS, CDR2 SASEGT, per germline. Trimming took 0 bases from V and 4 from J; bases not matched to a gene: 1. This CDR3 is CASSEATGGADTQYF. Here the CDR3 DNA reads TGTGCCAGCAGTGAAGCGACAGGGGGCGCAGATACGCAGTATTTT.